A single sample gave rise to the 23 T cell receptor beta chains below, sequenced in a study of blood T cell repertoires in COVID-19. Data came from immunoSEQ multiplex PCR; TCRdb stores just in-frame clones and leaves some out. The sample lists 140,000 or so clones, roughly three quarters seen once, with under 10% in the top ten. Material: peripheral blood. These receptors all stem from a man aged 50-60 years with active or convalescent COVID-19.

The V call is TRBV6-1, the J call TRBJ2-6; D is uncertain. CDR3 length: 16 residues. Trimming cost V 4 bases and J 0 bases, with 10 bases left between them. Looked up from germline, CDR1 is MNHNS and CDR2 is SASEGT. The CDR3 bases are TGTGCCAGCAGTGGAAGCCCTGGCTCTGGGGCCAACGTCCTGACTTTC. As protein: CASSGSPGSGANVLTF.

This chain joins TRBV7-8 and TRBJ1-1, with D hard to call. V lost 1 base, J lost 1 base, and 7 bases lay in between. Germline CDR1 is SGHVS and CDR2 is FQNEAQ. The CDR3 runs 14 residues. In DNA form, the CDR3 reads TGTGCCAGCAGCTTAGTCGCAGGGAACACTGAAGCTTTCTTT. Protein sequence: CASSLVAGNTEAFF.

J is TRBJ2-3 and V is TRBV27; D may be TRBD1 (6 bases). V lost 0 bases to trimming and J lost 0 bases, with 10 bases between them. The CDR3 contains 16 residues. Germline loops: CDR1 MNHEY, CDR2 SMNVEV (reference sequence). CDR3 in amino acids: CASSLSTGYSTDTQYF. The CDR3 DNA is TGTGCCAGCAGTTTATCGACAGGCTACAGCACAGATACGCAGTATTTT.

The chain joins TRBV7-9 to TRBJ2-3; D might be TRBD2 (5 bases). The CDR3 is 15 residues long. V was trimmed by 2 bases and J by 6 bases, leaving 15 bases between them. Germline-derived CDR1 and CDR2 are SEHNR and FQNEAQ (reference sequence). For the CDR3, the DNA is TGTGCCAGCAGCTTAATGGACTCCCTGGTGGATACGCAGTATTTT. Encoded protein: CASSLMDSLVDTQYF. Supplemented by reference TRBV7-9 and TRBJ2-3, the full variable domain reads DTGVSQNPRHKITKRGQNVTFRCDPISEHNRLYWYRQTLGQGPEFLTYFQNEAQLEKSRLLSDRFSAERPKGSFSTLEIQRTEQGDSAMYLCASSLMDSLVDTQYFGPGTRLTVL.

The chain links TRBV5-8 to TRBJ2-6; TRBD1 matches at 9 bases. The CDR3 loop spans 16 amino acids. V lost 4 bases and J lost 4; bases outside the gene matches: 6. Germline V CDR1 and CDR2: SGHTS, YDEGEE. CDR3 protein: CASSRGQGSGANVLTF. CDR3 bases: TGTGCCAGCAGCCGAGGACAGGGGTCCGGGGCCAACGTCCTGACTTTC.

This chain connects TRBV5-1 to TRBJ2-3; 9 bases line up with TRBD1. The V and J ends lost 5 bases and 4 bases, in that order; junction bases with no gene match: 11. The germline gives CDR1 SGHRS, CDR2 YFSETQ. The CDR3 spans 16 residues. CDR3 nucleotide sequence: TGCGCCAGCAGACCCGCCGGGACAGGGTATTCAGATACGCAGTATTTT. This translates into CASRPAGTGYSDTQYF.

This chain connects TRBV29-1 to TRBJ2-7; TRBD2 matches at 10 bases. After removal of 5 bases from V and 2 bases from J, the junction contained 3 bases not matched to a gene. CDR1 is SQVTM and CDR2 is ANQGSEA in the germline V gene. The CDR3 totals 13 residues. The CDR3 loop is CSVLLAGTYEQYF. The CDR3 region has the DNA TGCAGCGTTCTACTAGCGGGAACCTACGAGCAGTACTTC.

The rearrangement uses TRBV30 and TRBJ2-1; 7 bases map to TRBD2. V shed 0 bases, J shed 5 bases, and the junction held 7 bases outside the gene matches. From germline, CDR1 is GTSNPN and CDR2 SVGIG (reference sequence). The CDR3 covers 15 residues. The CDR3 coding sequence is TGTGCCTGGAGTGTGGGAGGGGAGGGGAACAATGAGCAGTTCTTC. Its translation is CAWSVGGEGNNEQFF. The full variable domain, its missing parts supplied by reference TRBV30 and TRBJ2-1, is SQTIHQWPATLVQPVGSPLSLECTVEGTSNPNLYWYRQAAGRGLQLLFYSVGIGQISSEVPQNLSASRPQDRQFILSSKKLLLSDSGFYLCAWSVGGEGNNEQFFGPGTRLTVL.

V usage is TRBV2 and J usage is TRBJ2-5; 9 bases map to TRBD2. The germline gives CDR1 SNHLY, CDR2 FYNNEI. This CDR3 has 14 residues. The ends lost 5 bases at V and 4 bases at J; junction bases unmatched: 5. The CDR3 nucleotides are TGTGCCAGCAGTCTTAGCGGGAGAGCAGAGACCCAGTACTTC. Translating it yields CASSLSGRAETQYF.

The DNA for the CDR3 is TGTGCCAGCAGCTTAGGAGCCGCGCGGGTACAAGAGACCCAGTACTTC. Protein: CASSLGAARVQETQYF. The chain joins TRBV7-2 to TRBJ2-5; possible D gene TRBD2, 5 bases. The ends were cut back, 1 base at V and 2 bases at J, with 14 bases in the middle. The germline V gene has CDR1 SGHTA and CDR2 FQGNSA. The CDR3 spans 16 residues. The full variable domain, with the rest looked up from reference TRBV7-2 and TRBJ2-5, is GAGVSQSPSNKVTEKGKDVELRCDPISGHTALYWYRQSLGQGLEFLIYFQGNSAPDKSGLPSDRFSAERTGGSVSTLTIQRTQQEDSAVYLCASSLGAARVQETQYFGPGTRLLVL.

The count of this clone is one. J is TRBJ2-5 and V is TRBV30; 9 bases agree with TRBD1. With V trimmed by 5 bases and J by 4 bases, 2 bases remained unmatched. Germline CDR1 and CDR2: GTSNPN and SVGIG (reference sequence). This CDR3 spans 12 amino acids. CDR3 coding DNA: TGTGCCTGGGGACAGGGGTTAGAGACCCAGTACTTC. Translated, it gives CAWGQGLETQYF.

The V and J genes are TRBV19 and TRBJ1-2; TRBD1 matches 10 bases. J was trimmed by 6 bases and V by 5 bases; bases with no gene match: 12. The CDR3 covers 16 residues. Germline V gives CDR1 LNHDA, CDR2 SQIVND (reference sequence). The CDR3, as DNA: TGTGCCAGTAGTCTCAGACAGGGGGCCTATATGCATGGCTACACCTTC. Its protein product is CASSLRQGAYMHGYTF.

The rearrangement links TRBV19 to TRBJ1-6; TRBD1 might be the D (5 bases). Trimming stripped 7 bases from V and 0 bases from J, with 13 bases between. Germline lookup yields CDR1 LNHDA and CDR2 SQIVND (reference sequence). There are 16 residues in the CDR3. CDR3 nucleotides: TGTGCCAGTACATCGCGGGGGAACTCCTATAATTCACCCCTCCACTTT. It encodes CASTSRGNSYNSPLHF. The full variable domain, its missing parts supplied by reference TRBV19 and TRBJ1-6, is DGGITQSPKYLFRKEGQNVTLSCEQNLNHDAMYWYRQDPGQGLRLIYYSQIVNDFQKGDIAEGYSVSREKKESFPLTVTSAQKNPTAFYLCASTSRGNSYNSPLHFGNGTRLTVT.

V usage is TRBV19 and J usage is TRBJ1-2, with 10 bases matching TRBD1. Looked up from germline, CDR1 is LNHDA and CDR2 is SQIVND (reference sequence). After removal of 6 bases from V and 0 bases from J, the junction contained 7 bases not matched to a gene. This CDR3 contains 16 residues. CDR3 DNA sequence: TGTGCCAGTAGCGACAGGGGGCCGTCCTCTAACTATGGCTACACCTTC. Amino acids: CASSDRGPSSNYGYTF.

This chain joins TRBV5-6 and TRBJ2-1, with 8 bases fitting TRBD2. Germline V gene sequence: CDR1 SGHDT, CDR2 YYEEEE. There are 13 residues in the CDR3. V lost 4 bases and J lost 10; bases outside the gene matches: 7. The CDR3 is CASSHFERGEQFF. In nucleotides, the CDR3 is TGTGCCAGCAGCCATTTCGAGCGGGGGGAGCAGTTCTTC.

This clone was found a few times. This chain uses TRBV30 with TRBJ1-1; 7 nucleotides match TRBD1. The junction had 7 bases not matched to a gene; V was cut back by 0 bases and J by 6 bases. CDR3 length: 14 amino acids. Germline values: CDR1 GTSNPN, CDR2 SVGIG (reference sequence). The CDR3 spells CAWSVVTGIAEAFF. The CDR3 coding sequence is TGTGCCTGGAGTGTCGTGACAGGGATCGCTGAAGCTTTCTTT.

This chain joins TRBV7-5 and TRBJ1-4; the DNA was not compared with TRBD1, the D call given in the table. TRBV7-5 is a pseudogene locus. The length of the CDR3 is 17 residues. The CDR3 loop reads CVRSFRTDLATNEKLFF. For the CDR3, the DNA is TGTGTCAGAAGCTTTAGGACAGACCTTGCAACTAATGAAAAACTGTTTTTT.

This clone came up a few times. This chain joins TRBV19 and TRBJ1-5; 7 bases line up with TRBD1. The germline CDR1 and CDR2 sequences are LNHDA and SQIVND (reference sequence). This CDR3 comprises 17 residues. Germline trimming cut 3 bases from V and 2 bases from J; bases unmatched to any gene: 10. The CDR3 sequence is CASSIAGRGDGNQPQHF. CDR3 coding DNA: TGTGCCAGTAGTATTGCAGGCAGGGGGGACGGCAATCAGCCCCAGCATTTT.

The chain has TRBV2 and TRBJ2-7, with D possibly being TRBD2 (6 bases). Trimming cost V 0 bases and J 2 bases, with 11 bases left between them. The CDR3 spans 15 residues. CDR1 is SNHLY and CDR2 is FYNNEI in the germline V gene. CDR3 protein: CASSEAGDLAYEQYF. The CDR3 bases are TGTGCCAGCAGTGAAGCCGGGGACTTGGCCTACGAGCAGTACTTC.

The V call is TRBV3-1 (or the pseudogene TRBV3-2), the J call TRBJ1-3; maybe TRBD1 (6 bases). CDR3 size: 15 residues. Germline lookup yields CDR1 LGHDT and CDR2 YNNKEL (reference sequence). V was shortened by 4 bases and J by 4 bases, with 14 bases between the two germline ends. CDR3 bases: TGTGCCAGCAGCCCGCCGGGGGGCTTCGGAAACACCATATATTTT. This codes for CASSPPGGFGNTIYF.

The rearrangement uses TRBV5-4 and TRBJ2-3; D perhaps matches TRBD2 (5 bases). The CDR3 is made up of 15 amino acids. CDR1 SGHNT and CDR2 YYREEE come from the germline V gene (reference sequence). V was trimmed by 0 bases and J by 2 bases, leaving 10 bases between them. The CDR3, as DNA: TGTGCCAGCAGCTTGGTGGGGAGTAACACAGATACGCAGTATTTT. Translated, it gives CASSLVGSNTDTQYF.

J is TRBJ1-6 and V is TRBV29-1; 9 positions agree with TRBD1. The CDR3 contains 13 residues. The germline gives CDR1 SQVTM, CDR2 ANQGSEA. Trimming cost V 5 bases and J 8 bases; bases outside gene matches: 4. The DNA for the CDR3 is TGCAGCGTTCGACAGGGGGTGGATTCACCCCTCCACTTT. It yields the protein CSVRQGVDSPLHF.

V and J are TRBV7-8 and TRBJ1-5, with D unclear. The CDR3 has 14 residues. In germline, CDR1 is SGHVS, CDR2 FQNEAQ. Between the trimmed V and J ends, which lost 2 bases and 2 bases, there was a span of 7 bases. The CDR3 loop is CASSLQYGNQPQHF. CDR3 nucleotides: TGTGCCAGCAGCTTACAGTACGGCAATCAGCCCCAGCATTTT.